The clone carrying this T cell receptor (beta chain) appeared once. The antigen is undetermined. The method was immunoSEQ multiplex PCR; TCRdb's version includes in-frame clones alone and lacks a portion of them. Among under 150,000 clones, roughly 96% were seen once, and the ten largest hold 3% to 4%. The source of the sample is a study of graft-versus-host responses after intestinal transplantation. Study summary: Multivisceral, liver-intestinal, or isolated intestinal grafts went to recipients. All recipients got anti-thymocyte globulin induction, then tacrolimus and steroids for approximately 3 years. Findings of the study overall: Marrow from the recipient contained GvH clones, some of which had appeared first in ileum or blood.

Between the trimmed V and J ends, which lost 5 bases and 1 base, there was a span of 8 bases. The V gene's germline CDR1 is LNHNV and CDR2 YYDKDF (reference sequence). This CDR3 spans 13 amino acids. This specimen consisted of unstimulated CD8+ T cells sorted from spleen or lymph node cells, obtained before intestinal transplant. This sequence originates from a human donor who received an intestinal transplant. This chain joins TRBV15 and TRBJ2-5, with a tentative D call TRBD2 (5 bases). The CDR3 sequence: CATSPDFQETQYF. The DNA of the CDR3 is TGTGCCACCAGCCCGGACTTCCAAGAGACCCAGTACTTC.